The 4 T cell receptor beta chains in this list originate from one sample, sequenced in a study of radiotherapy plus CTLA-4 blockade in lung cancer. Assay: immunoSEQ multiplex PCR; the TCRdb copy retains only in-frame clones and omits some. The sample has more than 90,000 clones; approximately 80% are singletons. This specimen consisted of peripheral blood, obtained from a patient treated with radiotherapy plus ipilimumab. The receptors shown here come from a human donor with non-small cell lung cancer that progressed on radiotherapy plus ipilimumab. Some clones in this sample may be carry-over from other donors' samples.

The chain is built from TRBV6-5 and TRBJ2-7; D might be TRBD1 (6 bases). V lost 5 bases, J lost 6 bases, and 14 bases lay in between. The CDR3 has 13 residues. CDR1 and CDR2 (germline): MNHEY, SVGAGI. Written as DNA, the CDR3 is TGTGCCAGCAGTGGCCTGGGGGCTCTCGAGCAGTACTTC. Translation gives CASSGLGALEQYF.

V gene TRBV18 combines with J gene TRBJ1-4; D is undetermined. Trimming took 3 bases from V and 2 from J, leaving 7 bases between them. The CDR3 has 14 residues. Germline lookup yields CDR1 KGHSH and CDR2 LQKENI. CDR3 in DNA: TGTGCCAGCTCACCGAGTTCCACTAATGAAAAACTGTTTTTT. It translates to CASSPSSTNEKLFF.

The chain uses TRBV6-1 and TRBJ2-3; the match to TRBD1 covers 7 bases. Germline CDR1 and CDR2: MNHNS and SASEGT. The CDR3 runs to 15 residues. V trimming: 3 bases; J trimming: 5 bases; junction bases outside the gene matches: 8. For the CDR3, the DNA is TGTGCCAGCAGTGAGTTTAGGGGGCTGGTAGATACGCAGTATTTT. Protein sequence: CASSEFRGLVDTQYF.

The V call is TRBV6-5, the J call TRBJ1-1; a weak D match, TRBD1 (6 bases). This CDR3 is 13 amino acids long. Trimming pared 0 bases from V and 10 bases from J, leaving 12 bases between. CDR1 is MNHEY, CDR2 SVGAGI, per germline. The DNA of the CDR3 is TGTGCCAGCAGTTACTCAAGGGACACCCGAGCTTTCTTT. Translated: CASSYSRDTRAFF.